The subject of this entry is one TCR beta chain. Germline CDR1 and CDR2: SGHVS and FNYEAQ. J was trimmed by 5 bases and V by 7 bases; bases with no gene match: 12. The CDR3 is 16 residues long. TCRdb keeps only in-frame clones here, not all; method: immunoSEQ multiplex PCR. The data hold about 250,000 clones, with about 85% observed a single time. This record belongs to a study of blood T cell repertoires in COVID-19. Background on the study: From T cells, B-cell-depleted T cells, or PBMCs came the material, which was cDNA or gDNA.

The chain combines TRBV7-6 with TRBJ2-5; the match to TRBD2 covers 11 bases. The sequence was obtained from a human donor with COVID-19, enrolled during active disease. The donor label of this sample is uncertain. The source material was peripheral blood. The CDR3 is CASTSGLAVGWETQYF. The CDR3 DNA reads as TGTGCCAGCACCTCGGGACTAGCGGTGGGTTGGGAGACCCAGTACTTC.